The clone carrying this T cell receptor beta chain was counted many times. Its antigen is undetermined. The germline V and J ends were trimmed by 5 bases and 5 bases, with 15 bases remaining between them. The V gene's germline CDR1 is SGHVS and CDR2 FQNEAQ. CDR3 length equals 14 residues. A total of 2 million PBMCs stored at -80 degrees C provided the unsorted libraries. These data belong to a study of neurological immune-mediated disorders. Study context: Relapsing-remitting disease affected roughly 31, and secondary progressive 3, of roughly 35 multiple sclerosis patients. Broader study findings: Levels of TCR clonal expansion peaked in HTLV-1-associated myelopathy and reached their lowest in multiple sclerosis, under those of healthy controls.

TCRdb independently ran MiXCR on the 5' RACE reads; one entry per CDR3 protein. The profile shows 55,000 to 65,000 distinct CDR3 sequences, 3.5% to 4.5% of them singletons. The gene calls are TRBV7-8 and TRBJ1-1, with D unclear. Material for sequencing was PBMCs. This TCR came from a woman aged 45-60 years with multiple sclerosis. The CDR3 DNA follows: TGTGCCAGCAGCACAAACACCGGAGGAACTGAAGCTTTCTTT. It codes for CASSTNTGGTEAFF.